The 3 T cell receptor beta chains listed next were all sequenced from one sample in a study of beta chain features in type 1 diabetes. Expressed TCRB transcripts were sequenced after all isolated RNA was converted to cDNA. Clones were sequenced by immunoSEQ multiplex PCR, and TCRdb holds only the in-frame ones, with some missing. The table shows roughly 400,000 clones, with more than 11% occurring only once. The material sequenced was naive CD4+ T cells from blood. The receptors originated from a man aged 30 to 45 in good health.

The chain is built from TRBV5-4 and TRBJ2-4; D is ambiguous. The CDR3 covers 14 residues. The V gene lost 1 base and the J gene lost 5 bases, with 10 bases spanning the gap. Germline CDR1 is SGHNT and CDR2 is YYREEE (reference sequence). CDR3 nucleotides: TGTGCCAGCAGCTTGTTGGTGGAACAAAACATTCAGTACTTC. It codes for CASSLLVEQNIQYF.

The sample holds a few counts of this clone. The chain has TRBV30 and TRBJ2-3; D is undetermined. This CDR3 comprises 12 residues. V gave up 4 bases and J gave up 1 base, with 6 bases separating them. The germline gives CDR1 GTSNPN, CDR2 SVGIG (reference sequence). The CDR3 is CAWTPGTDTQYF. The CDR3 bases are TGTGCCTGGACCCCCGGCACAGATACGCAGTATTTT.

This clone came up a few times. The chain carries TRBV29-1 and TRBJ2-7; TRBD1 matches 11 bases. This CDR3 has 12 residues. The ends lost 7 bases at V and 11 bases at J; junction bases unmatched: 10. The germline CDR1 and CDR2 sequences are SQVTM and ANQGSEA. The CDR3 region is CSARLGQGVEYV. The CDR3, as DNA: TGCAGCGCTCGACTGGGACAGGGGGTGGAGTACGTC.